The 8 T cell receptor beta chains below were found in one sample sequenced in a study of blood T cell repertoires in COVID-19. Profiled with immunoSEQ multiplex PCR; TCRdb holds only in-frame clones, not every one. The data hold a few hundred thousand clones, with 87% observed a single time. The sample was peripheral blood. All receptors derive from a man in his late teens or twenties with active or convalescent COVID-19.

The V and J genes are TRBV12-3 or TRBV12-4 and TRBJ1-1; tentatively, D is TRBD1 (5 bases). Trimming shortened V by 6 bases and J by 7 bases, and 15 bases separated the two germline ends. CDR3 length equals 13 residues. The CDR3 sequence is CASRITRTGEAFF. Written as DNA, the CDR3 is TGTGCCAGCAGGATAACCAGAACAGGTGAAGCTTTCTTT.

The chain employs TRBV20-1 and TRBJ2-1; D perhaps matches TRBD1 (6 bases). Trimming took 3 bases from V and 2 from J, leaving 17 bases between them. The CDR3 loop spans 16 amino acids. The V gene's germline CDR1 is DFQATT and CDR2 SNEGSKA (reference sequence). The CDR3 here is CSASTTPRTAYNEQFF. Written as DNA, the CDR3 is TGCAGTGCTAGTACGACGCCCCGGACAGCCTACAATGAGCAGTTCTTC.

This clone occurred a few times. The chain recombines TRBV28 with TRBJ2-7; 7 positions match TRBD1. Germline V gene sequence: CDR1 MDHEN, CDR2 SYDVKM. The V segment lost 4 bases and the J segment 5 bases; nucleotides outside the gene matches: 14. The CDR3 length is 16 residues. The CDR3 loop is CASSSGSGQRENEQYF. The CDR3 DNA reads TGTGCCAGCAGTTCAGGATCGGGACAGAGAGAAAACGAGCAGTACTTC. Full variable domain (outside the CDR3, taken from reference TRBV28 and TRBJ2-7): DVKVTQSSRYLVKRTGEKVFLECVQDMDHENMFWYRQDPGLGLRLIYFSYDVKMKEKGDIPEGYSVSREKKERFSLILESASTNQTSMYLCASSSGSGQRENEQYFGPGTRLTVT.

The chain links TRBV6-1 to TRBJ1-6; 7 bases match TRBD1. The germline CDR1 and CDR2 sequences are MNHNS and SASEGT. V shed 10 bases and J 6 bases; nucleotides not matched to a gene: 6. The CDR3 runs to 13 residues. CDR3 bases: TGTGCCACCGGACAGGCACTTAATTCACCCCTCCACTTT. Amino acid sequence: CATGQALNSPLHF.

The rearrangement uses TRBV6-5 and TRBJ2-7; weak D call: TRBD2 (6 bases). CDR1 MNHEY and CDR2 SVGAGI come from the germline V gene. The CDR3 spans 14 residues. Trimming removed 9 bases at V and 2 bases at J, with 17 bases between. The CDR3 DNA reads as TGTGCCAGTGTTTTTGGAGGGAGCCCCTACGAGCAGTACTTC. Residues: CASVFGGSPYEQYF.

This chain links TRBV28 with TRBJ1-5; 9 bases match TRBD1. The CDR3 length is 15 residues. Germline CDR1 reads MDHEN; CDR2 reads SYDVKM. The J segment lost 6 bases and the V segment lost 5 bases, leaving 8 bases of the junction unmatched. CDR3 loop: CASSGRTGAFQPQHF. For the CDR3, the DNA is TGTGCCAGCAGTGGCCGGACAGGGGCTTTTCAGCCCCAGCATTTT.

CDR3 nucleotides: TGTGCCAGCAGCTTAAGACGGGGACAGGGGTCGGAAAAACTGTTTTTT. Protein: CASSLRRGQGSEKLFF. The chain links TRBV7-8 to TRBJ1-4; 10 bases align to TRBD1. V gave up 2 bases and J gave up 8 bases; unmatched junction bases: 8. CDR3 length: 16 amino acids. Germline CDR1 reads SGHVS; CDR2 reads FQNEAQ.

J is TRBJ2-7 and V is TRBV9; the D is unclear. The CDR3 loop spans 13 amino acids. V was shortened by 0 bases and J by 3 bases, with 7 bases between the two germline ends. Germline values: CDR1 SGDLS, CDR2 YYNGEE. CDR3 in DNA: TGTGCCAGCAGCGTAGGAACTAACTACGAGCAGTACTTC. Its protein product is CASSVGTNYEQYF.